What follows describes a single T cell receptor beta chain. Its target is not known. This entry comes from a study of OX40 agonist ivuxolimab in advanced cancers. Study summary: Antecedent anti-PD-1, anti-PD-L1 or anti-CTLA-4 therapy was permissible, with roughly 36% having received some. Points from the study as a whole: The specificity for antigen of the expanded peripheral T cells was not determined.

Unmatched junction bases numbered 9, after V lost 5 bases and J lost 6 bases. Germline V gene sequence: CDR1 MNHEY, CDR2 SVGAGI. The CDR3 has 15 amino acids. The method was immunoSEQ multiplex PCR; TCRdb's version includes in-frame clones alone and lacks a portion of them. This table has roughly 25,000 clones, over 60% appearing once. The V gene is TRBV6-5, the J gene TRBJ2-3; the match to TRBD2 covers 9 bases. This sample comprised CD4+ or CD8+ T cells sorted from blood, obtained in a trial of the OX40 agonist ivuxolimab. This sequence was found in an adult with an advanced solid tumor such as melanoma, head and neck, liver or kidney cancer. The CDR3 coding sequence is TGTGCCAGCAGTCTCCAGCGGGGGGCACGGGATACGCAGTATTTT. It translates to CASSLQRGARDTQYF.